This TCR beta chain appears in the sequencing data of a study of spatial heterogeneity in lung cancer. Study overall: Within tumor regions, the number of TCR transcripts tracked closely with a T cell module score obtained from matched bulk RNA-seq. The average count in raw reads for each unique TCR and UMI combination exceeded eight appearances. Findings and limits, study-wide: Counts of expanded intratumoral alpha and beta TCRs tracked tumor mutation counts.

In this sample, this clonotype is medium-sized. Its antigen is unidentified. Germline V gene lookup returns CDR1 DFQATT and CDR2 SNEGSKA (reference sequence). V was pared by 6 bases and J by 0 bases, with 11 bases between. The CDR3 runs 14 residues. As to time point: sample taken at primary tumor resection. TCR cDNA molecules each carried a unique molecular identifier. TCRdb recomputed calls from the 5' RACE reads with MiXCR, one row per CDR3 protein. The sample carries under 7,000 distinct CDR3 sequences, approximately 8.5% recorded once. The V and J genes are TRBV20-1 and TRBJ2-2, with D unclear. This sequence was found in a female donor with early-stage non-small cell lung cancer. Sequenced here: lung tumor tissue, sampled at surgery. CDR3 sequence (DNA): TGCAGTGCCCCGGGCCCTTCGAACACCGGGGAGCTGTTTTTT. Translation: CSAPGPSNTGELFF.